The 29 T cell receptor beta chains in this list originate from one sample, sequenced in a study of blood T cell repertoires in COVID-19. Repertoires were generated with immunoSEQ multiplex PCR, while TCRdb's copy carries only in-frame clones and drops some. The sample lists approximately 300,000 clones, about nine tenths seen once, with 1% in the top ten. The sample consisted of peripheral blood. These receptors all come from a man in his fifties with active or convalescent COVID-19.

The J gene is TRBJ1-1, the V gene TRBV30; no clear D. The CDR3 is 12 amino acids. The V gene lost 7 bases and the J gene lost 5 bases, with 14 bases spanning the gap. Looked up from germline, CDR1 is GTSNPN and CDR2 is SVGIG (reference sequence). DNA of the CDR3: TGTGCCTACTGGAGACGGGGTACTGAAGCTTTCTTT. Translated, it gives CAYWRRGTEAFF.

This clone was found once. This chain uses TRBV24-1 with TRBJ2-5; 10 bases are shared with TRBD1. V lost 5 bases to trimming and J lost 5 bases; unmatched junction nucleotides: 7. CDR3 length: 15 amino acids. Germline V gene data show CDR1 as KGHDR and CDR2 as SFDVKD. The CDR3 sequence: CATSGGQGYMETQYF. The CDR3 coding sequence is TGTGCCACCAGTGGGGGACAGGGGTATATGGAGACCCAGTACTTC.

The chain couples TRBV4-3 to TRBJ2-5; 9 bases agree with TRBD1. Germline V gene data show CDR1 as LGHNA and CDR2 as YSLEER. The CDR3 loop spans 14 amino acids. V lost 4 bases and J lost 2; bases outside the gene matches: 2. CDR3 amino acids: CASSRGTGQETQYF. CDR3 DNA sequence: TGCGCCAGCAGCCGCGGGACAGGGCAAGAGACCCAGTACTTC.

The chain uses TRBV2 and TRBJ1-1, with D possibly being TRBD1 (6 bases). The CDR3 runs 13 residues. Germline V gene sequence: CDR1 SNHLY, CDR2 FYNNEI. V dropped 7 bases and J dropped 1 base, with 10 bases sitting between them. As DNA, the CDR3 is TGTGCCAGCACCCCACAGGGGAACACTGAAGCTTTCTTT. Protein product: CASTPQGNTEAFF.

The chain combines TRBV5-1 with TRBJ1-1; D remains ambiguous. Per germline, CDR1 SGHRS and CDR2 YFSETQ. Trimming removed 0 bases from V and 7 bases from J, with 16 bases in between. The CDR3 is 15 residues long. The CDR3 is CASSLETGAAGEAFF. CDR3 bases: TGCGCCAGCAGCTTGGAAACGGGAGCGGCGGGTGAAGCTTTCTTT.

The V call is TRBV18, the J call TRBJ2-7; TRBD2 agrees at 9 bases. This CDR3 comprises 14 residues. Looked up from germline, CDR1 is KGHSH and CDR2 is LQKENI. V shed 2 bases and J 5 bases; nucleotides not matched to a gene: 4. For the CDR3, the DNA is TGTGCCAGCTCACCAGCGGGAGGGCTTAACGAGCAGTACTTC. Translating gives CASSPAGGLNEQYF.

The V and J genes are TRBV7-3 and TRBJ1-1, with 9 nucleotides matching TRBD1. The J segment lost 5 bases and the V segment lost 0 bases, leaving 19 bases of the junction unmatched. The CDR3 runs to 20 residues. Germline assignment: CDR1 SGHTA and CDR2 FQGTGA. CDR3 region: CASSLTLRIGTGNVSTEAFF. The CDR3 DNA reads TGTGCCAGCAGCTTAACGTTGAGGATCGGGACAGGGAATGTGAGTACTGAAGCTTTCTTT.

This sequence joins TRBV18 and TRBJ2-5; 7 bases are a match to TRBD2. The CDR3 extends over 17 amino acids. Looked up from germline, CDR1 is KGHSH and CDR2 is LQKENI. V shed 4 bases and J 3 bases; nucleotides not matched to a gene: 14. Written as DNA, the CDR3 is TGTGCCAGCTCACGGAGCGGATGGGAAGGGACTAAAGAGACCCAGTACTTC. Translation: CASSRSGWEGTKETQYF.

The V gene is TRBV7-8, the J gene TRBJ1-2; 8 bases are a match to TRBD1. CDR3 length: 14 amino acids. From germline, CDR1 is SGHVS and CDR2 FQNEAQ. V dropped 3 bases and J dropped 2; count of bases not matched to a gene: 2. This CDR3 is CASSLDRANYGYTF. DNA of the CDR3: TGTGCCAGCAGCTTGGACAGGGCAAACTATGGCTACACCTTC.

The V gene is TRBV6-4, the J gene TRBJ1-1, with 10 bases that match TRBD1. In germline, CDR1 is MRHNA, CDR2 SNTAGT. V shed 3 bases, J shed 2 bases, and the junction held 3 bases outside the gene matches. This CDR3 region has 15 residues. CDR3 nucleotides: TGTGCCAGCAGTGATTTGACAGGGGGCAACACTGAAGCTTTCTTT. It encodes CASSDLTGGNTEAFF.

This chain connects TRBV28 to TRBJ1-5, with a weak D call TRBD1 (5 bases). The CDR3 spans 14 residues. The V end was cut by 3 bases, the J end by 7 bases, with 13 bases between. CDR1 and CDR2 from the germline V gene are MDHEN and SYDVKM. For the CDR3, the DNA is TGTGCCAGCAGTTTTGGCCAGGGTTGGCAGCCCCAGCATTTT. Amino acid sequence: CASSFGQGWQPQHF. The full variable domain, with the rest looked up from reference TRBV28 and TRBJ1-5, is DVKVTQSSRYLVKRTGEKVFLECVQDMDHENMFWYRQDPGLGLRLIYFSYDVKMKEKGDIPEGYSVSREKKERFSLILESASTNQTSMYLCASSFGQGWQPQHFGDGTRLSIL.

The chain joins TRBV7-9 to TRBJ1-1; TRBD1 agrees at 10 bases. CDR1 and CDR2 from the germline V gene are SEHNR and FQNEAQ (reference sequence). This CDR3 contains 17 residues. V was clipped by 5 bases and J by 4 bases; unmatched bases: 13. The CDR3 region has the DNA TGTGCCAGCAGCACGGGACAGGGGAGGTTAGGAGGCACTGAAGCTTTCTTT. Amino acid sequence: CASSTGQGRLGGTEAFF.

J is TRBJ2-3 and V is TRBV19, with D possibly being TRBD2 (5 bases). Germline values: CDR1 LNHDA, CDR2 SQIVND (reference sequence). The CDR3 spans 18 residues. Trimming shortened V by 0 bases and J by 2 bases, and 18 bases separated the two germline ends. The DNA for the CDR3 is TGTGCCAGTAGTATAGATGGTCCCAAGGTGAGGGCCACAGATACGCAGTATTTT. This sequence encodes CASSIDGPKVRATDTQYF.

DNA for the CDR3: TGTGCCAGCAGCTCCCGGGGACTGGAACTGTTTTTT. Protein sequence: CASSSRGLELFF. V gene TRBV28 combines with J gene TRBJ1-4; D may be TRBD1 (5 bases). Trimming pared 6 bases from V and 12 bases from J, leaving 14 bases between. Germline CDR1 and CDR2: MDHEN and SYDVKM. The CDR3 totals 12 residues.

The genes are TRBV9 and TRBJ1-3; D not certain. The germline CDR1 and CDR2 sequences are SGDLS and YYNGEE. Trimming pared 4 bases from V and 1 base from J, leaving 6 bases between. The CDR3 is made up of 13 amino acids. CDR3 loop: CASSSISGNTIYF. CDR3 nucleotides: TGTGCCAGCAGCTCCATTTCTGGAAACACCATATATTTT.

This chain connects TRBV19 to TRBJ1-1; unclear D gene. Germline V lookup: CDR1 LNHDA, CDR2 SQIVND (reference sequence). V was pared by 4 bases and J by 4 bases, with 10 bases between. This CDR3 comprises 13 residues. The CDR3 nucleotides are TGTGCCAGTAGTAAGATCCTAGGCACTGAAGCTTTCTTT. It encodes CASSKILGTEAFF.

The rearrangement uses TRBV5-4 and TRBJ1-2; perhaps TRBD1 as D (6 bases). From germline, CDR1 is SGHNT and CDR2 YYREEE (reference sequence). The CDR3 has 14 residues. V lost 3 bases and J 4 bases, leaving 13 bases between the germline ends. CDR3 in amino acids: CASSSLGRGYGYTF. CDR3 nucleotide sequence: TGTGCCAGCAGCTCGCTGGGCAGGGGCTATGGCTACACCTTC. The full variable domain, with the rest looked up from reference TRBV5-4 and TRBJ1-2, is ETGVTQSPTHLIKTRGQQVTLRCSSQSGHNTVSWYQQALGQGPQFIFQYYREEENGRGNFPPRFSGLQFPNYSSELNVNALELDDSALYLCASSSLGRGYGYTFGSGTRLTVV.

CDR3 bases: TGTGCCGCGCCCCCGCCTAGAGAGACCCAGTACTTC. Its protein product is CAAPPPRETQYF. This chain links TRBV19 with TRBJ2-5, with D hard to call. V shed 11 bases and J shed 4 bases, with 14 bases lying between them. This CDR3 has 12 amino acids. From germline, CDR1 is LNHDA and CDR2 SQIVND (reference sequence).

The V and J genes are TRBV9 and TRBJ1-1; a possible D gene is TRBD1 (5 bases). CDR3 length: 13 amino acids. From germline, CDR1 is SGDLS and CDR2 YYNGEE. With 3 bases removed from V and 5 bases from J, the gap between germline ends came to 11 bases. The CDR3 region is CASSGGPGTEAFF. The CDR3 DNA reads as TGTGCCAGCAGCGGGGGCCCCGGAACTGAAGCTTTCTTT.

The rearrangement joins TRBV27 to TRBJ1-2, with D tentatively TRBD1 (6 bases). The CDR3 sequence is 15 residues long. With 5 bases removed from V and 0 bases from J, the gap between germline ends came to 13 bases. The V gene's germline CDR1 is MNHEY and CDR2 SMNVEV (reference sequence). CDR3 nucleotides: TGTGCCAGCAGTAAAACAGGGAGAGCTAACTATGGCTACACCTTC. This gives the protein CASSKTGRANYGYTF.

This clone was counted only a few times. The rearrangement uses TRBV18 and TRBJ1-4; maybe TRBD1 (5 bases). Per the germline V gene, CDR1 is KGHSH and CDR2 is LQKENI. The CDR3 length is 18 residues. Between the trimmed V and J ends, which lost 3 bases and 5 bases, there was a span of 22 bases. The CDR3 nucleotides are TGTGCCAGCTCACCGGGGGGGACGACGCTTGTTAGAAATGAAAAACTGTTTTTT. Translation: CASSPGGTTLVRNEKLFF.

The chain has TRBV5-4 and TRBJ2-7, with 12 bases that match TRBD2. In germline, CDR1 is SGHNT, CDR2 YYREEE (reference sequence). This CDR3 spans 17 amino acids. Losses at the gene ends were 0 bases for V and 0 bases for J; bases not matched to a gene: 4. Here the CDR3 reads CASSLDLGLAGSYEQYF. In nucleotides, the CDR3 is TGTGCCAGCAGCTTGGATCTGGGACTAGCGGGCTCCTACGAGCAGTACTTC. Variable domain in full (rest from reference TRBV5-4 and TRBJ2-7): ETGVTQSPTHLIKTRGQQVTLRCSSQSGHNTVSWYQQALGQGPQFIFQYYREEENGRGNFPPRFSGLQFPNYSSELNVNALELDDSALYLCASSLDLGLAGSYEQYFGPGTRLTVT.

V is TRBV7-2 and J is TRBJ1-1; 8 positions agree with TRBD1. Trimming cost V 5 bases and J 5 bases; bases outside gene matches: 7. This CDR3 spans 14 amino acids. From germline, CDR1 is SGHTA and CDR2 FQGNSA. CDR3 region: CASSRDRGGTEAFF. The CDR3 nucleotides are TGTGCCAGCAGCAGAGACAGGGGCGGGACTGAAGCTTTCTTT.

This rearrangement joins TRBV28 to TRBJ1-4; a possible D gene is TRBD1 (5 bases). Per the germline V gene, CDR1 is MDHEN and CDR2 is SYDVKM. This CDR3 comprises 13 residues. V shed 7 bases and J shed 8 bases, with 14 bases lying between them. The chain's CDR3 is CASMGYGGEKLFF. CDR3 nucleotide sequence: TGTGCCAGCATGGGGTACGGGGGGGAAAAACTGTTTTTT.

This chain uses TRBV15 with TRBJ1-4, with D possibly being TRBD1 (6 bases). V lost 3 bases and J 5 bases, leaving 13 bases between the germline ends. The CDR3 sequence is 15 residues long. Looked up from germline, CDR1 is LNHNV and CDR2 is YYDKDF (reference sequence). CDR3 in amino acids: CATSSTGQTNEKLFF. The CDR3 region has the DNA TGTGCCACCAGCAGCACGGGACAAACCAATGAAAAACTGTTTTTT. Looking up the rest from reference TRBV15 and TRBJ1-4 gives the full variable domain: DAMVIQNPRYQVTQFGKPVTLSCSQTLNHNVMYWYQQKSSQAPKLLFHYYDKDFNNEADTPDNFQSRRPNTSFCFLDIRSPGLGDTAMYLCATSSTGQTNEKLFFGSGTQLSVL.

This chain joins TRBV10-2 and TRBJ1-2; 9 bases fit TRBD1. Germline CDR1 and CDR2: WSHSY and SAAADI. This CDR3 is 15 amino acids long. V was pared by 6 bases and J by 2 bases, with 7 bases of the junction left unmatched. The CDR3 bases are TGCGCCAGCAGGCCGGGACAGGGCCAAAACTATGGCTACACCTTC. Translated: CASRPGQGQNYGYTF.

This chain joins TRBV7-9 and TRBJ2-2; 12 bases map to TRBD1. The CDR3 contains 15 residues. The J segment lost 7 bases and the V segment lost 7 bases, leaving 7 bases of the junction unmatched. CDR1 and CDR2 from the germline V gene are SEHNR and FQNEAQ (reference sequence). The CDR3 here is CASTVGQGAFGELFF. CDR3 nucleotide sequence: TGTGCCAGCACCGTGGGACAGGGGGCTTTCGGGGAGCTGTTTTTT. The variable domain in full, completed from reference TRBV7-9 and TRBJ2-2, reads DTGVSQNPRHKITKRGQNVTFRCDPISEHNRLYWYRQTLGQGPEFLTYFQNEAQLEKSRLLSDRFSAERPKGSFSTLEIQRTEQGDSAMYLCASTVGQGAFGELFFGEGSRLTVL.

The rearrangement uses TRBV28 and TRBJ1-1; possibly TRBD1 for D (5 bases). V dropped 3 bases and J dropped 0 bases, with 14 bases sitting between them. Looked up from germline, CDR1 is MDHEN and CDR2 is SYDVKM. The CDR3 covers 16 residues. Written as DNA, the CDR3 is TGTGCCAGCAGTTTTTTTGGAGGGGATTTGAACACTGAAGCTTTCTTT. It translates to CASSFFGGDLNTEAFF.

The gene calls are TRBV18 and TRBJ2-6; D is unclear. V was clipped by 6 bases and J by 4 bases, with 7 bases between them. CDR3 length: 13 residues. CDR1 KGHSH and CDR2 LQKENI come from the germline V gene. The CDR3 sequence is CASSESGANVLTF. Written as DNA, the CDR3 is TGTGCCAGCTCCGAGTCAGGGGCCAACGTCCTGACTTTC.